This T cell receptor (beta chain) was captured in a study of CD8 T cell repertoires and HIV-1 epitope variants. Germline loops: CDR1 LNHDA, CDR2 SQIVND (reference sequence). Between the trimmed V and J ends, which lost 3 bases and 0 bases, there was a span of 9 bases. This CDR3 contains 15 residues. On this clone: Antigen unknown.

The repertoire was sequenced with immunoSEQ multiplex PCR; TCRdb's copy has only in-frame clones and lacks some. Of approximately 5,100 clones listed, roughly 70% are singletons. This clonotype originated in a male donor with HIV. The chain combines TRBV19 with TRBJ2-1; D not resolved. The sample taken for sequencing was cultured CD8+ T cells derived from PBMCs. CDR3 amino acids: CASSMKVSSYNEQFF. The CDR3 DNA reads TGTGCCAGTAGTATGAAGGTAAGCTCCTACAATGAGCAGTTCTTC.